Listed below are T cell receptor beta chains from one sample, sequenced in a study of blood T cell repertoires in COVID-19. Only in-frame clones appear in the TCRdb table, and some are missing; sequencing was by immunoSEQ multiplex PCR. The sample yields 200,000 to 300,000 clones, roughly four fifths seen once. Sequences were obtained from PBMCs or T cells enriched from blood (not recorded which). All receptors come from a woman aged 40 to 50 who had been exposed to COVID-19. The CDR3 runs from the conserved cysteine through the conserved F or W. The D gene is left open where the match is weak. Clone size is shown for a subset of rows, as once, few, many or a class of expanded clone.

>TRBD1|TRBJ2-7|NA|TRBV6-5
TGTGCCAGCAGTCCGGGACAGGGGGCCTACGAGCAGTACTTC
CASSPGQGAYEQYF
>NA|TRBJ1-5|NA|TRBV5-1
TGCGCCAGCAGTCCGGGGACTGGTAAGGAGCCCCAGCATTTT
CASSPGTGKEPQHF
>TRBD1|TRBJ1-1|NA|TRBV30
TGTGCCTGGAACAGGGGGAGCGGCACTGAAGCTTTCTTT
CAWNRGSGTEAFF
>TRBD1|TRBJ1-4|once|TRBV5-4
TGTGCCAGCAGCACAGGGGGCCCTAATGAAAAACTGTTTTTT
CASSTGGPNEKLFF
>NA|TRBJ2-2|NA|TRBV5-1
TGCGCCAGCAGCCCCATGGCGGGGATAGGCACCGGGGAGCTGTTTTTT
CASSPMAGIGTGELFF
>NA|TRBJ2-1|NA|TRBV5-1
TGCGCCAGCTGGGCCGAGACGTCCTCCTACAATGAGCAGTTCTTC
CASWAETSSYNEQFF
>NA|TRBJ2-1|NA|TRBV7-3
TGTGCCAGCAGCTTAATCCCTGGGGCTAGTGGCCCCAGGAATGAGCAGTTCTTC
CASSLIPGASGPRNEQFF
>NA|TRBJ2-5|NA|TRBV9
TGTGCCAGCAGCGTAGGTCCTAGCCAACAAACGTACCAAGAGACCCAGTACTTC
CASSVGPSQQTYQETQYF
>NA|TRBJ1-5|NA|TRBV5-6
TGTGCCAGCAGCTTGGGCAGGGCTGATCAGCCCCAGCATTTT
CASSLGRADQPQHF
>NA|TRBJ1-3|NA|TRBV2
TGTGCCAGCGCGCTCGGGGGAGGAAACACCATATATTTT
CASALGGGNTIYF
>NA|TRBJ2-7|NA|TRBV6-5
TGTGCCAGCAGCTTCACGACGGGCGAGCAGTACTTC
CASSFTTGEQYF
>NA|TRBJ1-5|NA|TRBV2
TGTGCCAGCAGCCGGGACGGTAAGGGGGGGAGGCAGCCCCAGCATTTT
CASSRDGKGGRQPQHF
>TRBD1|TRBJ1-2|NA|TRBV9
TGTGCCAGCAGAGGCAGGGGGCTCGTTAACTATGGCTACACCTTC
CASRGRGLVNYGYTF
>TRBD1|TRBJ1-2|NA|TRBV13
TGTGCCAGCAGCTTAACGGAGGTCGCGGACAGGGTCCATGGCTACACCTTC
CASSLTEVADRVHGYTF
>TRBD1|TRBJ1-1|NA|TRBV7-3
TGTGCCAGCAGCTTAACGGACAGGGATAACACTGAAGCTTTCTTT
CASSLTDRDNTEAFF
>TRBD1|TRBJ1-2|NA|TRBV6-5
TGTGCCAGCAGTTACGCACAGGGGGGAGACGGCTACACCTTC
CASSYAQGGDGYTF
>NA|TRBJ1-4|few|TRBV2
TGTGCCAGCAGACTGTACGGGGTTATCGATGAAAAACTGTTTTTT
CASRLYGVIDEKLFF
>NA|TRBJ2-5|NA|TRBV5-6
TGTGCCAGCAGCTTGGGCCAACGGGAGACCCAGTACTTC
CASSLGQRETQYF
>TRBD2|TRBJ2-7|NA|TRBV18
TGTGCCAGCTCACTCCTAGCGGGGAACTCCTACGAGCAGTACTTC
CASSLLAGNSYEQYF
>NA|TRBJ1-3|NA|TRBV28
TGTGCCAGCAGCCGGGGACTTTGGGTCTCTGGAAACACCATATATTTT
CASSRGLWVSGNTIYF
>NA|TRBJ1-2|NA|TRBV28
TGTGCCAGCAGTTTTACCCCGGACTCGCACGGGGGCTACACCTTC
CASSFTPDSHGGYTF
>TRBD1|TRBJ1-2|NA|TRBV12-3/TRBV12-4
TGTGCCAGCAGCCCTGACAGGGGATGGGGCTACACCTTC
CASSPDRGWGYTF
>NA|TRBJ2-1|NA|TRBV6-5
TGTGCCAGCAGTTACTTGAGGGGGGGAGGATACAATGAGCAGTTCTTC
CASSYLRGGGYNEQFF
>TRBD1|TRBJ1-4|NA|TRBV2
TGTGCCACTAAGGGGGCCGGTGAAAAACTGTTTTTT
CATKGAGEKLFF
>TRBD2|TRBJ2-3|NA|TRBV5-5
TGTGCCAGCAGCTCGACTAGCGGGGACACAGATACGCAGTATTTT
CASSSTSGDTDTQYF